This T cell receptor (beta chain) was identified during a study of OX40 agonist ivuxolimab in advanced cancers. Concerning this clone itself: Its target is not known.

The CDR3 spans 17 residues. Germline V CDR1 and CDR2: SGHAT, FQNNGV. V gave up 5 bases and J gave up 4 bases; unmatched junction bases: 11. Data came from immunoSEQ multiplex PCR; TCRdb stores just in-frame clones and leaves some out. The data contain roughly 53,000 clones, roughly 84% of them singletons. Broader study findings: In the 0.1-3.0 mg/kg groups, partial responders showed among the lowest expansion.

The chain recombines TRBV11-2 with TRBJ2-3; 11 nucleotides match TRBD1. The source is an adult with an advanced solid tumor such as melanoma, head and neck, liver or kidney cancer. The sample was CD4+ or CD8+ T cells sorted from blood, taken in a trial of the OX40 agonist ivuxolimab. The CDR3 DNA reads TGTGCCAGCAGCCAAAATACCGGGACAGGGGGTGCAGATACGCAGTATTTT. It codes for CASSQNTGTGGADTQYF.